Shown below are 10 T cell receptor beta chains from a single sample sequenced in a study of cytomegalovirus exposure and HLA in healthy donors. 60 Vbeta and 13 Jbeta primers were used in PCR. Sequencing used immunoSEQ multiplex PCR; TCRdb keeps in-frame clones, though not all of them. This sample yields about 140,000 clones, of which roughly 79% are seen a single time; less than 2% belongs to the top ten. Sequences were obtained from PBMCs. The source is a middle-aged woman in good health and CMV-seronegative.

This chain joins TRBV7-9 and TRBJ2-5; 9 bases agree with TRBD1. The tail of the sequence fits TRBJ2-7 better, so the J call may be wrong. The CDR3 length is 16 residues. CDR1 and CDR2 (germline): SEHNR, FQNEAQ (reference sequence). The CDR3 DNA is TGTGCCAGCAGCTTGAGACAGGGGGTTCTTTCCTACGAGCAGTACTTC. Its protein is CASSLRQGVLSYEQYF.

V gene TRBV11-2 combines with J gene TRBJ2-7, with D possibly matching TRBD1 (6 bases). Looked up from germline, CDR1 is SGHAT and CDR2 is FQNNGV. V lost 5 bases to trimming and J lost 4 bases, with 18 bases between them. The CDR3 totals 15 residues. DNA of the CDR3: TGTGCCAGCAGCCACCAGGGGATAGGAGCTTACGAGCAGTACTTC. This sequence encodes CASSHQGIGAYEQYF. Complete variable domain (other parts from reference TRBV11-2 and TRBJ2-7): EAGVAQSPRYKIIEKRQSVAFWCNPISGHATLYWYQQILGQGPKLLIQFQNNGVVDDSQLPKDRFSAERLKGVDSTLKIQPAKLEDSAVYLCASSHQGIGAYEQYFGPGTRLTVT.

The CDR3 DNA reads TGTGCCAGCACCTTGGGGCAGGATTACCAGCCCCAGCATTTT. It specifies CASTLGQDYQPQHF. The V and J genes are TRBV28 and TRBJ1-5; D is possibly TRBD1 (5 bases). This CDR3 has 14 amino acids. The V end was cut by 7 bases, the J end by 7 bases, with 17 bases between. CDR1 is MDHEN, CDR2 SYDVKM, per germline.

The chain is built from TRBV10-3 and TRBJ1-4, with D unresolved. V lost 1 base to trimming and J lost 0 bases, with 6 bases between them. The CDR3 consists of 15 residues. The germline V gene encodes CDR1 ENHRY and CDR2 SYGVKD. CDR3 DNA sequence: TGTGCCATCAGTGAGTTCGGGACAACTAATGAAAAACTGTTTTTT. Its protein product is CAISEFGTTNEKLFF.

This clone is a singleton in its sample. The gene calls are TRBV6-5 and TRBJ1-1, with a possible D match to TRBD1 (5 bases). This CDR3 has 15 amino acids. Germline assignment: CDR1 MNHEY and CDR2 SVGAGI. Trimming left V 2 bases short and J 1 base short, with 11 bases between. CDR3 in DNA: TGTGCCAGCAGTTACCCAGGGATTCGGAACACTGAAGCTTTCTTT. It is translated as CASSYPGIRNTEAFF.

The genes are TRBV19 and TRBJ2-7; a possible D gene is TRBD2 (6 bases). The V end was cut by 6 bases, the J end by 2 bases, with 8 bases between. Germline CDR1 reads LNHDA; CDR2 reads SQIVND (reference sequence). CDR3 length equals 12 residues. The chain's CDR3 is CASSAGPYEQYF. DNA of the CDR3: TGTGCCAGTAGCGCGGGACCCTACGAGCAGTACTTC. The full variable domain, with the rest looked up from reference TRBV19 and TRBJ2-7, is DGGITQSPKYLFRKEGQNVTLSCEQNLNHDAMYWYRQDPGQGLRLIYYSQIVNDFQKGDIAEGYSVSREKKESFPLTVTSAQKNPTAFYLCASSAGPYEQYFGPGTRLTVT.

This clone has just a few counts. J is TRBJ2-5 and V is TRBV19; 8 bases align to TRBD1. The junction had 4 bases not matched to a gene; V was cut back by 5 bases and J by 2 bases. This CDR3 is built from 14 residues. Germline V gives CDR1 LNHDA, CDR2 SQIVND (reference sequence). The CDR3 spells CASSLNRGQETQYF. The CDR3 bases are TGTGCCAGTAGTCTTAACAGGGGGCAAGAGACCCAGTACTTC.

This chain links TRBV6-5 with TRBJ1-2, with D possibly being TRBD1 (5 bases). V lost 0 bases to trimming and J lost 5 bases, with 10 bases between them. Per the germline V gene, CDR1 is MNHEY and CDR2 is SVGAGI. The CDR3 runs to 14 residues. CDR3 sequence reads: CASSYSGAGYGYTF. The CDR3, as DNA: TGTGCCAGCAGTTACTCAGGGGCAGGGTATGGCTACACCTTC.

This clone was observed a few times. CDR3 sequence reads: CASTGTSGMGEQFF. DNA of the CDR3: TGTGCCAGCACCGGGACTAGCGGGATGGGTGAGCAGTTCTTC. The chain recombines TRBV18 with TRBJ2-1; TRBD2 matches at 13 bases. This CDR3 is built from 14 residues. V lost 8 bases to trimming and J lost 9 bases; unmatched junction nucleotides: 7. In germline, CDR1 is KGHSH, CDR2 LQKENI.

A single count supports this clone. The rearrangement links TRBV5-1 to TRBJ1-6, with 10 bases that match TRBD1. Germline assignment: CDR1 SGHRS and CDR2 YFSETQ. The length of the CDR3 is 15 residues. The V gene end was trimmed by 0 bases and the J gene end by 11 bases; junction bases not matched to a gene: 5. CDR3 nucleotides: TGCGCCAGCAGCTTGGGACAGGGGGCGCAACCACCCCTCCACTTT. Its protein product is CASSLGQGAQPPLHF. The complete variable domain, with remaining parts taken from reference TRBV5-1 and TRBJ1-6, reads KAGVTQTPRYLIKTRGQQVTLSCSPISGHRSVSWYQQTPGQGLQFLFEYFSETQRNKGNFPGRFSGRQFSNSRSEMNVSTLELGDSALYLCASSLGQGAQPPLHFGNGTRLTVT.